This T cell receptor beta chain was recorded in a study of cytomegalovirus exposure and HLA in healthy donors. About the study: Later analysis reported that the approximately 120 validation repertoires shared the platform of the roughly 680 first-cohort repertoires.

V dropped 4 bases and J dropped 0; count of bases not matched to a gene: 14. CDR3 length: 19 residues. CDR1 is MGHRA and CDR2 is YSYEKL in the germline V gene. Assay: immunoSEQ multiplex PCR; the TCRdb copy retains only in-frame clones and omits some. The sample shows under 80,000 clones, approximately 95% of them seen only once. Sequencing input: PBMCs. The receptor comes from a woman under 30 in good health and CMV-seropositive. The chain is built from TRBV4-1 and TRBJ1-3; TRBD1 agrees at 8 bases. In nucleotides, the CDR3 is TGCGCCAGCAGCCCTAGTTCCGAGACAGGGGCCTCCTCTGGAAACACCATATATTTT. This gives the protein CASSPSSETGASSGNTIYF.